The TCR beta chain under discussion was sequenced for a study of cytomegalovirus exposure and HLA in healthy donors. Across the study: An earlier analysis identified 120 million or so unique TCR beta sequences in 150 million to 200 million T cells. Tens of millions of unique TCRs from HLA-typed donors made up an early data release. Study-wide results and limits: Specificity of three CMV-associated chains for CMV antigens was verified in vitro. Immune exposure data for these donors was limited to CMV serostatus.

Vbeta (60) and Jbeta (13) primers were used in the PCR. Clones were read by immunoSEQ multiplex PCR, and TCRdb kept only the in-frame ones, dropping some. The sample lists about 130,000 clones; about 80% were seen once. Germline CDR1 SGHNT, CDR2 YYREEE (reference sequence). There are 15 residues in the CDR3. With 0 bases clipped from V and 4 bases from J, the junction kept 5 bases outside the gene matches. On this clone itself: Its antigen is not known.

The chain couples TRBV5-4 to TRBJ2-7, with 9 bases lining up with TRBD2. The source is a male donor in good health and CMV-seronegative. Sequencing used PBMCs. Written as DNA, the CDR3 is TGTGCCAGCAGCTTGGTAGGCGGGGGGGTGTACGAGCAGTACTTC. Protein: CASSLVGGGVYEQYF.